This record looks at one T cell receptor beta chain sequence and its context. This specimen belongs to a study of blood T cell repertoires in COVID-19. Study summary: Material from acute and convalescent COVID-19 was sourced from the United States, Italy and Spain. PBMCs, B-cell-depleted T cells, or T cells were the source of the cDNA or gDNA that made up the material.

Original data processing: By means of reference gene primer amplification, nucleated cell counts were estimated. The table came from immunoSEQ multiplex PCR; TCRdb's copy has only in-frame clones and leaves some out. Clone size and V and J calls were adopted from that table, with D and trimming inferred from the DNA. The data contain roughly 150,000 clones, over 70% of them singletons. Trimming removed 5 bases from V and 5 bases from J; junction bases left unmatched: 8. This CDR3 is built from 14 residues. The germline gives CDR1 SGHNT, CDR2 YYREEE (reference sequence). This receptor was identified in a woman in her seventies who had recovered from COVID-19. The source material was peripheral blood. The V call is TRBV5-4, the J call TRBJ2-5, with TRBD1 matching 8 bases. CDR3 sequence (DNA): TGTGCCAGCAGGCAGACAGGGGCGGCGGAGACCCAGTACTTC. Translation gives CASRQTGAAETQYF. The full variable domain, rest sourced from reference TRBV5-4 and TRBJ2-5, is ETGVTQSPTHLIKTRGQQVTLRCSSQSGHNTVSWYQQALGQGPQFIFQYYREEENGRGNFPPRFSGLQFPNYSSELNVNALELDDSALYLCASRQTGAAETQYFGPGTRLLVL.